This section outlines one T cell receptor (beta chain) sequence together with its context. Its antigen is still unknown. This sample is drawn from a study of CD8 T cells in ankylosing spondylitis. MiXCR was run by TCRdb on the 5' RACE reads, yielding one entry per CDR3 protein. The repertoire includes 150,000 to 200,000 distinct CDR3 sequences, around 20% of them detected once, and about 8.2% sits in the top ten. CDR1 is MNHEY, CDR2 SMNVEV, per germline (reference sequence). Trimming took 6 bases from V and 3 from J; bases not matched to a gene: 3. The CDR3 is made up of 14 amino acids. Study conclusions and caveats: Disease-linked clones bore a CD8+ phenotype and were relatively rare in peripheral blood. Blood of patients with ankylosing spondylitis appeared to be characterized by a TCR beta motif of several highly homologous variants.

This chain links TRBV27 with TRBJ2-2; 8 nucleotides line up with TRBD2. This TCR was sampled from a male donor with ankylosing spondylitis or in good health (not recorded which). What was sequenced was blood, either unsorted or a sorted T cell fraction (not recorded which). The DNA of the CDR3 is TGTGCCAGCAGAGCGGGAGCGGACACCGGGGAGCTGTTTTTT. This codes for CASRAGADTGELFF.